What follows is one T cell receptor (beta chain) and its context. These data originate in a study of T-cell memory formation after mild COVID-19. TCRdb itself ran the 5' RACE reads through MiXCR, one entry per CDR3 protein. The table records under 700,000 distinct CDR3 sequences, around 20% of them present only once. This CDR3 comprises 16 residues. Germline V CDR1 and CDR2: SQVTM, ANQGSEA. The ends were cut back, 3 bases at V and 6 bases at J, with 21 bases in the middle. The genes are TRBV29-1 and TRBJ2-1; perhaps TRBD2 as D (6 bases). Material for sequencing was PBMCs or a T cell subset sorted from them (not recorded which). The TCR originated in an adult woman who had mild COVID-19 (a few samples of this study predate the infection). Cell type and time point are not known. CDR3 residues: CSVEGGAGKNLNEQFF. The CDR3 nucleotides are TGCAGCGTTGAGGGGGGTGCGGGAAAAAACCTCAATGAGCAGTTCTTC.